This entry describes one T cell receptor beta chain. What the recovered Cohort 3 donors had was two negative PCRs, clearance, or symptom resolution. This CDR3 region has 13 residues. V dropped 4 bases and J dropped 0 bases, with 4 bases sitting between them. CDR1 and CDR2 from the germline V gene are MNHEY and SMNVEV (reference sequence). This entry is derived from a study of blood T cell repertoires in COVID-19. Study information: PBMCs, B-cell-depleted T cells, or T cells were the source of the cDNA or gDNA that made up the material.

The method was immunoSEQ multiplex PCR; TCRdb's version includes in-frame clones alone and lacks a portion of them. The sample holds approximately 300,000 clones, around 87% seen once. The TCR comes from a woman between 25 and 40 years old who had recovered from COVID-19. J is TRBJ1-3 and V is TRBV27; D is unclear. The specimen was PBMCs or T cells enriched from blood (not recorded which). The CDR3 DNA is TGTGCCAGCAGTTCAGGCTCTGGAAACACCATATATTTT. This gives the protein CASSSGSGNTIYF.